The text below deals with one T cell receptor (beta chain). This clone was detected only once. Its antigen target is currently unknown. Nothing much larger sits one base from this clone, and base qualities are not available. Receptor amplification or capture employed the immunoSEQ multiplex PCR assay. As for the original processing: A statistical classification framework was developed to diagnose cytomegalovirus status using the catalog of TCR beta chain sequences. The source is immuneACCESS, and TCRdb retained only in-frame sequences with V and J called. Part of the clones is not carried over; for the studies checked, unresolved V genes explain less than half of this, and the remainder is unexplained. The V and J calls and clone size are taken from that table; D and trimming were inferred from the DNA. This sample comprises over 45,000 clones, around nine tenths of them detected only once. Around 1.1% of the sample is held by the ten biggest clonotypes.

The sample belongs to a study of cytomegalovirus exposure and HLA in healthy donors (dated 2017 in TCRdb). In the study overall: A later analysis indicated that the 120 validation repertoires were generated on the platform also employed for the 666 repertoires of the first cohort. To predict cytomegalovirus infection status, the study brought together high-throughput TCR immunosequencing, statistical association of individual TCRs with disease status, and machine learning. The study was designed to test whether signatures of past pathogen exposure could be identified by cataloging public T cell receptors. A separate validation cohort of 90 to 150 different subjects was used in addition to the roughly 640-subject first cohort.

Separate from the roughly 700-subject first cohort, the validation cohort of 90 to 150 subjects was the group to which the donors belonged. General conclusions and limits of the study: Of the cluster scores, about 94% were above 0 in a later analysis, which found that TCRs clustered in the first cohort also tended to co-occur in the 120 or so validation repertoires. Cytomegalovirus status was reported to be diagnosed by the classifier with high specificity and sensitivity in both the original and validation cohorts. A few of the identified cytomegalovirus-associated TCR beta chains were confirmed in vitro to be specific for cytomegalovirus antigens. While some public TCRs were present in many individuals, most TCR sequences turned up only very rarely across donors. A later analysis had no HLA typing for the validation cohort, so co-occurrence there was scored across all 120 repertoires. It was suggested by the authors that the approach could potentially be generalized to other disease states and immunological phenotypes. The study listed 150 to 200 TCR beta chains as associated with cytomegalovirus.

The clonotype was recovered from a man between 18 and 29 years old in good health and CMV-seronegative. Sequenced input: PBMCs.

CDR3 sequence: CASSQGERVISNQPQHF. At the DNA level, the sequence is TGCGCCAGCAGCCAAGGCGAGAGGGTTATTAGCAATCAGCCCCAGCATTTT. The chain is encoded by TRBV4-1 joined to TRBJ1-5; the D gene lacks a confident call. The junction carries 13 bases between V and J, which are trimmed by 1 base and 0 bases respectively. The cysteine opens and the phenylalanine closes a CDR3 of 17 amino acids. Of the read, only the CDR3 DNA is kept; its 51 bases are in frame from base 1. The germline V gene supplies CDR1 MGHRA and CDR2 YSYEKL.